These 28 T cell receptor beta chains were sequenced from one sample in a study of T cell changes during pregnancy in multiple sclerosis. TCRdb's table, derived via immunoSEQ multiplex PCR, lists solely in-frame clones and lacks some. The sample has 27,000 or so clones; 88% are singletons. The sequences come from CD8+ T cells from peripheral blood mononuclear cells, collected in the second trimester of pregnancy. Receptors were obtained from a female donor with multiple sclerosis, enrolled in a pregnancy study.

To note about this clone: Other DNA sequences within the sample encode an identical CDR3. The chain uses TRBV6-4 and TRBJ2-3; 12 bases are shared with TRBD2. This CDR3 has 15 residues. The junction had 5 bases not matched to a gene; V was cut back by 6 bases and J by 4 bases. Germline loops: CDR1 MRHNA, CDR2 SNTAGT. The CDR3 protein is CASSPSGGAADTQYF. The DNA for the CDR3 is TGTGCCAGCAGCCCTAGCGGGGGGGCCGCAGATACGCAGTATTTT.

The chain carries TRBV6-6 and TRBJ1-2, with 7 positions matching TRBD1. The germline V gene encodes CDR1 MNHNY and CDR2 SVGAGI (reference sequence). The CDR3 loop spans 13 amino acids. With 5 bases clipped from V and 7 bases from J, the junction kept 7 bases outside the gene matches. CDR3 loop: CASSPIRGAGYTF. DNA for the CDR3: TGTGCCAGCAGTCCAATCAGGGGGGCTGGCTACACCTTC.

The CDR3 region has the DNA TGTGCCAGCAGTTGGGACAGGGGGCCGGGTGAGCAGTTCTTC. Protein product: CASSWDRGPGEQFF. V is TRBV6-5 and J is TRBJ2-1, with TRBD1 matching 12 bases. Germline CDR1 and CDR2: MNHEY and SVGAGI. The CDR3 sequence is 14 residues long. The V and J ends lost 4 bases and 9 bases, in that order; junction bases with no gene match: 4.

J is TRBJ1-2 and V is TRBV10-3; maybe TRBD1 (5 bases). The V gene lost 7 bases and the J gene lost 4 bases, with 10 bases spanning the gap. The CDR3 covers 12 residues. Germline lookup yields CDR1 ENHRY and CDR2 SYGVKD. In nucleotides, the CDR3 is TGTGCCATCACCGGAGGGGTCTATGGCTACACCTTC. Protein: CAITGGVYGYTF.

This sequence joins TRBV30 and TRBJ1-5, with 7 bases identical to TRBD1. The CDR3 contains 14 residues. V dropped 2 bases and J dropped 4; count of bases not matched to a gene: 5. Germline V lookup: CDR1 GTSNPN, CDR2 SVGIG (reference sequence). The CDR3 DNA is TGTGCCTGGAGTTCGACAGGGAATAATCAGCCCCAGCATTTT. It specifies CAWSSTGNNQPQHF.

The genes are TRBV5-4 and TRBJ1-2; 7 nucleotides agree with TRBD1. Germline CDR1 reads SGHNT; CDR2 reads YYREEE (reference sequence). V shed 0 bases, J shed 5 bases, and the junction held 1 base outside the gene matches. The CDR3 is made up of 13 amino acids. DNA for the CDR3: TGTGCCAGCAGCTTGGTCAGGGGGTATGGCTACACCTTC. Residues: CASSLVRGYGYTF.

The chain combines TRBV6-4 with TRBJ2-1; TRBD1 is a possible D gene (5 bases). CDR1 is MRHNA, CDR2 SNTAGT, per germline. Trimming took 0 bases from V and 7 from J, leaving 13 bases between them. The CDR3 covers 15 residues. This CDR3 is CASSDSVDSGNEQFF. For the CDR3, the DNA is TGTGCCAGCAGTGACTCAGTCGACTCAGGGAATGAGCAGTTCTTC.

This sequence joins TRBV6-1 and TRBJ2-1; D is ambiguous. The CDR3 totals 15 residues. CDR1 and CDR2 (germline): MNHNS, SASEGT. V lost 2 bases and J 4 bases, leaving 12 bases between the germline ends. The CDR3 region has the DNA TGTGCCAGCAGTGAATACGCAGGATCGTACAATGAGCAGTTCTTC. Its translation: CASSEYAGSYNEQFF.

CDR3 sequence reads: CATSRDQSGGEKLFF. As DNA, the CDR3 is TGTGCCACCAGCAGAGATCAGTCAGGGGGTGAAAAACTGTTTTTT. The V call is TRBV15, the J call TRBJ1-4, with 7 bases identical to TRBD1. Germline assignment: CDR1 LNHNV and CDR2 YYDKDF (reference sequence). The V segment lost 0 bases and the J segment 7 bases; nucleotides outside the gene matches: 5. CDR3 length equals 15 residues. Using reference TRBV15 and TRBJ1-4 for the parts outside the CDR3, the full variable domain is DAMVIQNPRYQVTQFGKPVTLSCSQTLNHNVMYWYQQKSSQAPKLLFHYYDKDFNNEADTPDNFQSRRPNTSFCFLDIRSPGLGDTAMYLCATSRDQSGGEKLFFGSGTQLSVL.

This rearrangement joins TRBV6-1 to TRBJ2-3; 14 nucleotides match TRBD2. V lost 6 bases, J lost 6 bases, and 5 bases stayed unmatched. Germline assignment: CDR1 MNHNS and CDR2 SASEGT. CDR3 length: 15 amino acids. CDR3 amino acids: CASSGLAGGGDTQYF. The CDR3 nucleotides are TGTGCCAGCAGCGGACTAGCGGGGGGCGGGGATACGCAGTATTTT.

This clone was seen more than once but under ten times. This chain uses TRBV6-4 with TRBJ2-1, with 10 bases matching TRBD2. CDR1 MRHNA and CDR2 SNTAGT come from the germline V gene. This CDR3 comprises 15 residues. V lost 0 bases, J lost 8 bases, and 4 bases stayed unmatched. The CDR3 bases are TGTGCCAGCAGTGACTCAAGCGGGGGGGCTTATGAGCAGTTCTTC. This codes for CASSDSSGGAYEQFF.

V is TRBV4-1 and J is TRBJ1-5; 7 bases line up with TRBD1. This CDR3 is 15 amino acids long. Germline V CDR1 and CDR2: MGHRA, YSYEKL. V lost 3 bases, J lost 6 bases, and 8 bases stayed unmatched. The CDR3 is CASSHSSSGGQPQHF. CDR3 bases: TGCGCCAGCAGCCATTCAAGCTCAGGGGGTCAGCCCCAGCATTTT.

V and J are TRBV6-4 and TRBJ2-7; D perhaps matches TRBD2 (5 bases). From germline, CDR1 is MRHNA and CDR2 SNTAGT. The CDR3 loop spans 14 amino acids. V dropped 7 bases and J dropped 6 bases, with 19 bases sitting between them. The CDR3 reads CASTNPGSPFEQYF. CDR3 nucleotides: TGTGCCAGCACCAACCCGGGGTCCCCCTTCGAGCAGTACTTC.

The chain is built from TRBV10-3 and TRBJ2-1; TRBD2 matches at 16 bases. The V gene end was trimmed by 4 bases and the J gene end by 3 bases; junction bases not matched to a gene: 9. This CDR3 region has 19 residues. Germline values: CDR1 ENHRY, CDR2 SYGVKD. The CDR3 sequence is CAISGGTSGGVINYNEQFF. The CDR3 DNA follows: TGTGCCATCAGTGGCGGGACTAGCGGGGGGGTCATCAACTACAATGAGCAGTTCTTC.

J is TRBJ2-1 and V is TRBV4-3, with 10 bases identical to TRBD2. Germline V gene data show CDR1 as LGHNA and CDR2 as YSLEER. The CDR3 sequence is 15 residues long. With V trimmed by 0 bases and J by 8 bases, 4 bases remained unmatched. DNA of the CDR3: TGCGCCAGCAGCCAAGATACTAGCGGGGCGGATGAGCAGTTCTTC. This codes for CASSQDTSGADEQFF.

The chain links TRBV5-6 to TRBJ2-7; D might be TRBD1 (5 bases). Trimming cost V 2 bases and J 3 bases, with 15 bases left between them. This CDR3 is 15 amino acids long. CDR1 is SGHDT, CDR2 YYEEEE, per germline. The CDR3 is CASSLGHEPFYEQYF. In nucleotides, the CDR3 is TGTGCCAGCAGCTTAGGACATGAACCCTTCTACGAGCAGTACTTC.

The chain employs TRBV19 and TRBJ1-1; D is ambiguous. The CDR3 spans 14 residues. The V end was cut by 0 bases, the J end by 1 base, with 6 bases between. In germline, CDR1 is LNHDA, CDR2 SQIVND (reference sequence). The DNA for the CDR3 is TGTGCCAGTAGTATAGATGCAGAGAACACTGAAGCTTTCTTT. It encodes CASSIDAENTEAFF. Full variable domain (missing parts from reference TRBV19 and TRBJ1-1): DGGITQSPKYLFRKEGQNVTLSCEQNLNHDAMYWYRQDPGQGLRLIYYSQIVNDFQKGDIAEGYSVSREKKESFPLTVTSAQKNPTAFYLCASSIDAENTEAFFGQGTRLTVV.

The CDR3: CASSLPRFGADTQYF. DNA of the CDR3: TGTGCCAGCAGCTTACCACGTTTCGGGGCAGATACGCAGTATTTT. The chain recombines TRBV7-6 with TRBJ2-3, with a possible D match to TRBD2 (5 bases). The CDR3 is 15 residues long. CDR1 and CDR2 from the germline V gene are SGHVS and FNYEAQ. Trimming left V 2 bases short and J 4 bases short, with 13 bases between.

The CDR3 nucleotides are TGTGCCAGTAGTCTTCTAGCGGGGTACTACGAGCAGTACTTC. The encoded protein is CASSLLAGYYEQYF. The chain joins TRBV19 to TRBJ2-7; the match to TRBD2 covers 9 bases. This CDR3 is 14 amino acids long. In germline, CDR1 is LNHDA, CDR2 SQIVND (reference sequence). The V and J ends lost 5 bases and 3 bases, in that order; junction bases with no gene match: 5.

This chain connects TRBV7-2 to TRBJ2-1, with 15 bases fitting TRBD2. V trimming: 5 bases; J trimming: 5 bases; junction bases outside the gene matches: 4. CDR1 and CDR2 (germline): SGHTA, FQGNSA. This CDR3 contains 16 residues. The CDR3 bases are TGTGCCAGCAGCCGGACTAGCGGGGGGGCCAACAATGAGCAGTTCTTC. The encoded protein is CASSRTSGGANNEQFF.

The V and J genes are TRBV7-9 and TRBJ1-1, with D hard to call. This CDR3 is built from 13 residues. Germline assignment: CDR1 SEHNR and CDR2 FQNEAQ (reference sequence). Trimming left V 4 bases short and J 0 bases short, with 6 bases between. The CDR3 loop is CASSWLVNTEAFF. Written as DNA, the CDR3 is TGTGCCAGCAGCTGGCTGGTGAACACTGAAGCTTTCTTT.

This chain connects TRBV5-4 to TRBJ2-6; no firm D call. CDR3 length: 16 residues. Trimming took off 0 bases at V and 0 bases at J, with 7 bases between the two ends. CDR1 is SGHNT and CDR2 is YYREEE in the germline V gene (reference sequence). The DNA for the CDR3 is TGTGCCAGCAGCTTGGGGGCTAACTCTGGGGCCAACGTCCTGACTTTC. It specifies CASSLGANSGANVLTF. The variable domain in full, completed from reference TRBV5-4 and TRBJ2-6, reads ETGVTQSPTHLIKTRGQQVTLRCSSQSGHNTVSWYQQALGQGPQFIFQYYREEENGRGNFPPRFSGLQFPNYSSELNVNALELDDSALYLCASSLGANSGANVLTFGAGSRLTVL.

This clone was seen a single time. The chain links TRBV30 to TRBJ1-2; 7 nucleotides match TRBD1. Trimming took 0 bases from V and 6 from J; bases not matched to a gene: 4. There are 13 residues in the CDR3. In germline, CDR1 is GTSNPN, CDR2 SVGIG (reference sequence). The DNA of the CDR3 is TGTGCCTGGAGTGTAGGGGACAGCAATGGCTACACCTTC. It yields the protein CAWSVGDSNGYTF.

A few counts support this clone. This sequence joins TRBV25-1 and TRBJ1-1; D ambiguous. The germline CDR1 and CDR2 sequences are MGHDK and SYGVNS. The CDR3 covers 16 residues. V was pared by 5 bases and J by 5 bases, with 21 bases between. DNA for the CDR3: TGTGCCAGCAGTCCCAACCCCCCCCCGGGTGCGACTGAAGCTTTCTTT. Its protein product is CASSPNPPPGATEAFF. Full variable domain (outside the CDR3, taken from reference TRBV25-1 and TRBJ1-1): EADIYQTPRYLVIGTGKKITLECSQTMGHDKMYWYQQDPGMELHLIHYSYGVNSTEKGDLSSESTVSRIRTEHFPLTLESARPSHTSQYLCASSPNPPPGATEAFFGQGTRLTVV.

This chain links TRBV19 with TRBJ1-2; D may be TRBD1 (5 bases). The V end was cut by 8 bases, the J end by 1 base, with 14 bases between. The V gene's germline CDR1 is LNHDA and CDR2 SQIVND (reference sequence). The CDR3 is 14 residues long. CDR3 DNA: TGTGCCAGTCAAGGGGAAACCCTTAACTATGGCTACACCTTC. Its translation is CASQGETLNYGYTF.

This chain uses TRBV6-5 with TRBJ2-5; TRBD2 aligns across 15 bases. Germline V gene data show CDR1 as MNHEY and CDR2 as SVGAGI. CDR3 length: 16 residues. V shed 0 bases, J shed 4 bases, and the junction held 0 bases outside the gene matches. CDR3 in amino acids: CASSYSGLAGGETQYF. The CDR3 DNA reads TGTGCCAGCAGTTACTCGGGACTAGCGGGGGGAGAGACCCAGTACTTC.

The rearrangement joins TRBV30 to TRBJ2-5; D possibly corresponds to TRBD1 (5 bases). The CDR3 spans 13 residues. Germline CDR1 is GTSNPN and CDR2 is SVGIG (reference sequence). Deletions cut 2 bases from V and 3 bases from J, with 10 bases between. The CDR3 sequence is CAWSLDTEETQYF. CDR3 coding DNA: TGTGCCTGGAGTTTGGACACAGAAGAGACCCAGTACTTC.

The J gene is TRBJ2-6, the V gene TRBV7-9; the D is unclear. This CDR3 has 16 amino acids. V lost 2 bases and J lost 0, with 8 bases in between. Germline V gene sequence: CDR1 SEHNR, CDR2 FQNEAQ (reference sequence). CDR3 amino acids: CASSLYLSSGANVLTF. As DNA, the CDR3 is TGTGCCAGCAGCTTATATTTGAGCTCTGGGGCCAACGTCCTGACTTTC.